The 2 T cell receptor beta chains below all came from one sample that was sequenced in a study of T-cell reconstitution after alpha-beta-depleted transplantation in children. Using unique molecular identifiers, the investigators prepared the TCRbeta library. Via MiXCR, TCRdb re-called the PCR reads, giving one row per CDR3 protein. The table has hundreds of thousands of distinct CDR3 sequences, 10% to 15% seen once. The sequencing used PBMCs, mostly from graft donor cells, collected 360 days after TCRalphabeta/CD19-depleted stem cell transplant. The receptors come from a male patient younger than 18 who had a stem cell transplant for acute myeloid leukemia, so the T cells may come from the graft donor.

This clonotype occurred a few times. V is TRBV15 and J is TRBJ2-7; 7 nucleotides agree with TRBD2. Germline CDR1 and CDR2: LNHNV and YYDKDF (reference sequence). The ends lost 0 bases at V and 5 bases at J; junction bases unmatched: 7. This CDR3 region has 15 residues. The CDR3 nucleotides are TGTGCCACCAGCAGAGATCTCGGCGGGAGCAACGAGCAGTACTTC. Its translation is CATSRDLGGSNEQYF. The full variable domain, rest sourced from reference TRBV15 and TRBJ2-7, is DAMVIQNPRYQVTQFGKPVTLSCSQTLNHNVMYWYQQKSSQAPKLLFHYYDKDFNNEADTPDNFQSRRPNTSFCFLDIRSPGLGDTAMYLCATSRDLGGSNEQYFGPGTRLTVT.

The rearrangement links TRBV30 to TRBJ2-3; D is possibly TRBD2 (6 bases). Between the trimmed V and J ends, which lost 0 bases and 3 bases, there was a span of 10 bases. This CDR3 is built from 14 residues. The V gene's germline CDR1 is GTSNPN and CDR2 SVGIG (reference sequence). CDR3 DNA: TGTGCCTGGAGTGTTCGGGGGAAGACAGATACGCAGTATTTT. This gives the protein CAWSVRGKTDTQYF.